This T cell receptor beta chain comes out of a study of T cell changes during pregnancy in multiple sclerosis. V lost 5 bases to trimming and J lost 5 bases; unmatched junction nucleotides: 9. The CDR3 is 15 residues long. From germline, CDR1 is SNHLY and CDR2 FYNNEI. The protocol was immunoSEQ multiplex PCR, while the TCRdb copy is restricted to in-frame clones and leaves out a portion. The sample holds over 80,000 clones; 75% to 95% are singletons and the top ten take around 0.8%. The gene calls are TRBV2 and TRBJ1-5, with TRBD1 matching over 7 bases. The source is a female donor in good health, enrolled as a control in a pregnancy study. The sample was peripheral blood, taken in the second trimester of pregnancy. This CDR3 is CASSSFGQADQPQHF. The DNA of the CDR3 is TGTGCCAGCAGTTCTTTTGGACAGGCGGATCAGCCCCAGCATTTT.